This T cell receptor (beta chain) was observed in a study of CD8 T cells in ankylosing spondylitis. Notes on the study in general: It was reported that disease-linked clones were significantly enriched in matched ankylosing spondylitis synovial fluid.

The CDR3 totals 18 residues. Trimming took 6 bases from V and 3 from J; bases not matched to a gene: 15. Many counts were recorded for this clonotype. Its antigen is as yet unknown. Preparation of TCR beta libraries was done by quantitative 5'-RACE with molecular barcodes. TCRdb recomputed calls from the 5' RACE reads with MiXCR, one row per CDR3 protein. The sample carries 200,000 to 250,000 distinct CDR3 sequences, roughly a tenth recorded once. The chain carries TRBV12-3 or TRBV12-4 and TRBJ2-1; 9 bases match TRBD2. This clonotype was obtained from a male donor with ankylosing spondylitis or in good health (not recorded which). Sequencing input: blood, either unsorted or a sorted T cell fraction (not recorded which). The CDR3 DNA reads as TGTGCCAGCAGCCCCAACTACTTCGCGGGGGGGCTCTACAATGAGCAGTTCTTC. Protein sequence: CASSPNYFAGGLYNEQFF.